These 9 T cell receptor beta chains were sequenced from one sample in a study of preoperative IRX-2 immunotherapy in early breast cancer. The treatment was: preoperative locoregional IRX-2 cytokine immunotherapy. Measured with immunoSEQ multiplex PCR; TCRdb has only the in-frame clones, and not every one. Among about 33,000 clones, over 85% were seen once, and the ten largest hold 1.5% to 2%. Material: tumor tissue, obtained after IRX-2 immunotherapy. These receptors came from a human donor with breast cancer.

This clone was detected a few times. The gene calls are TRBV12-2 and TRBJ2-6; the D call TRBD1 from the table was never checked on the DNA. TRBV12-2 is flagged as a pseudogene. The CDR3 is 17 residues long. CDR3 nucleotides: TGTGCCAGTAGACCGGGACAGGGGGCTTTCGGGGCCAACGTCCTGACTTTC. Its translation: CASRPGQGAFGANVLTF.

This clone appeared once. This chain uses TRBV29-1 with TRBJ1-1, with unresolved D. The CDR3 spans 12 residues. The germline V and J ends were trimmed by 4 bases and 0 bases, with 6 bases remaining between them. The germline V gene encodes CDR1 SQVTM and CDR2 ANQGSEA. Here the CDR3 DNA reads TGCAGCGTTGGGCAGATGAACACTGAAGCTTTCTTT. It codes for CSVGQMNTEAFF.

In its sample, this clone was seen a few times. The chain couples TRBV14 to TRBJ2-2, with D possibly TRBD2 on 5 matching bases. This CDR3 spans 16 amino acids. Trimming cost V 5 bases and J 8 bases, with 21 bases left between them. Germline CDR1 is SGHDN and CDR2 is FVKESK. Here the CDR3 DNA reads TGTGCCAGCAGCAGGTCTAGGCTAGCCGTTTCGGGGGAGCTGTTTTTT. This codes for CASSRSRLAVSGELFF.

The CDR3 protein is CASSSGLAVKGTDTQYF. Written as DNA, the CDR3 is TGCGCCAGCAGCTCGGGACTAGCGGTGAAAGGCACAGATACGCAGTATTTT. This chain links TRBV5-1 with TRBJ2-3, with 11 bases matching TRBD2. Germline V gives CDR1 SGHRS, CDR2 YFSETQ. The V segment lost 3 bases and the J segment 1 base; nucleotides outside the gene matches: 7. The CDR3 is made up of 17 amino acids.

There are a few counts of this clone. V is TRBV11-3 and J is TRBJ2-3, with TRBD1 matching over 7 bases. Trimming cost V 6 bases and J 6 bases; bases outside gene matches: 24. The CDR3 has 19 amino acids. Per germline, CDR1 SGHNT and CDR2 YENEEA. CDR3 sequence (DNA): TGTGCCAGCAGTACTGTAGTGCAGGGGGTCCAAAAATCGGTGGATACGCAGTATTTT. It translates to CASSTVVQGVQKSVDTQYF.

CDR3 bases: TGTGCCAGCGGCGACCCCCGGGCCTCCTTCAACTATGGCTACACCTTC. This sequence encodes CASGDPRASFNYGYTF. V gene TRBV6-8 combines with J gene TRBJ1-2; D gene ambiguous. The CDR3 runs 16 residues. Germline V CDR1 and CDR2: MNHGY, SAAAGT. With 8 bases removed from V and 2 bases from J, the gap between germline ends came to 21 bases.

The CDR3 coding sequence is TGTGCCAGCAGCGCCAGGGGGGCCCTTTCAACTAATGAAAAACTGTTTTTT. This codes for CASSARGALSTNEKLFF. The chain uses TRBV11-3 and TRBJ1-4, with 7 bases lining up with TRBD1. The CDR3 runs 17 residues. V was clipped by 5 bases and J by 0 bases; unmatched bases: 9. CDR1 and CDR2 (germline): SGHNT, YENEEA.

The chain couples TRBV28 to TRBJ2-3; D may be TRBD1 (6 bases). The ends were cut back, 1 base at V and 6 bases at J, with 8 bases in the middle. There are 13 residues in the CDR3. CDR1 is MDHEN, CDR2 SYDVKM, per germline. The CDR3 sequence: CASSLSDRDTQYF. The CDR3, as DNA: TGTGCCAGCAGTTTATCCGACAGGGATACGCAGTATTTT.

This clone was counted a single time. Relative to the germline gene, one junction end is altered; a read error may explain this. The chain joins TRBV11-3 to TRBJ2-7; 8 positions match TRBD2. Germline CDR1 reads SGHNT; CDR2 reads YENEEA. The CDR3 is 14 residues long. CDR3 DNA sequence: TGTGCTAGCAGCCCGGGACTAGGATCCTACGAGCAGTACTTC. Translated, it gives CASSPGLGSYEQYF.